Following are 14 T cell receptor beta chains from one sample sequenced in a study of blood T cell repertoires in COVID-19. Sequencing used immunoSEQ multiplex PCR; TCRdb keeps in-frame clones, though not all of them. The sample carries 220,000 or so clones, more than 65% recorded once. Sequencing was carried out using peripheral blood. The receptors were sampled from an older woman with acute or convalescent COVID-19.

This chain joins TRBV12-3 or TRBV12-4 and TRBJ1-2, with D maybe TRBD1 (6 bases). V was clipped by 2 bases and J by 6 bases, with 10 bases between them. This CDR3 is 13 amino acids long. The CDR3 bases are TGTGCCAGCAGTTTACCGGCAGGGGATGGCTACACCTTC. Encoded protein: CASSLPAGDGYTF.

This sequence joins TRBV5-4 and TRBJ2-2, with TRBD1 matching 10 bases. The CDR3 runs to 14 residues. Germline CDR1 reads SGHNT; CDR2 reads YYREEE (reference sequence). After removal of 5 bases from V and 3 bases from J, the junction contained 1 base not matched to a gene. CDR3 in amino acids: CASRGTGDTGELFF. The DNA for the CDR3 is TGTGCCAGCAGAGGGACAGGGGACACCGGGGAGCTGTTTTTT.

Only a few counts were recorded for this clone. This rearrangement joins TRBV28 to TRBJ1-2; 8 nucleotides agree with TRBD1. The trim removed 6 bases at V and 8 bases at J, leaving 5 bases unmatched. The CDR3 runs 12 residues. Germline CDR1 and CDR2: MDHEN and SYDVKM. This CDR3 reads CASSPQGGGYTF. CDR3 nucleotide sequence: TGTGCCAGCAGCCCACAGGGGGGGGGCTACACCTTC.

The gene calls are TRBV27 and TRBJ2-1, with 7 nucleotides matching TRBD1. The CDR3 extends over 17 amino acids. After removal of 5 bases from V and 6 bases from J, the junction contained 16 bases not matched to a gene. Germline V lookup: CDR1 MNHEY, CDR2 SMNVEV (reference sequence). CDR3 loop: CASSLSSTGYHRNEQFF. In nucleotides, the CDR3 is TGTGCCAGCAGTCTCTCATCGACAGGGTACCATCGCAATGAGCAGTTCTTC.

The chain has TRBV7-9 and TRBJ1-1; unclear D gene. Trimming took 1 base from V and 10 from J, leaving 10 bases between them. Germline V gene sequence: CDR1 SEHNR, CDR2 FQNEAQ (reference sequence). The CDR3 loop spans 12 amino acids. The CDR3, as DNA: TGTGCCAGCAGCTTAGGGGCCGTAACAGCTTTCTTT. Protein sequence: CASSLGAVTAFF.

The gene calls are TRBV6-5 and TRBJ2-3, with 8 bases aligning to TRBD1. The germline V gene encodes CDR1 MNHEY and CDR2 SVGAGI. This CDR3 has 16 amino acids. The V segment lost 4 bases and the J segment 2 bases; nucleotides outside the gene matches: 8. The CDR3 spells CASSFGQGSSTDTQYF. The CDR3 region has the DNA TGTGCCAGCAGTTTTGGACAGGGAAGTTCCACAGATACGCAGTATTTT.

The CDR3 spells CASSLADETRQFF. In DNA, the CDR3 is TGTGCCAGCAGCCTAGCAGACGAGACTCGGCAGTTCTTC. The chain links TRBV7-3 to TRBJ2-1; D possibly corresponds to TRBD2 (5 bases). CDR1 SGHTA and CDR2 FQGTGA come from the germline V gene. The CDR3 is made up of 13 amino acids. The V end was cut by 5 bases, the J end by 12 bases, with 17 bases between.

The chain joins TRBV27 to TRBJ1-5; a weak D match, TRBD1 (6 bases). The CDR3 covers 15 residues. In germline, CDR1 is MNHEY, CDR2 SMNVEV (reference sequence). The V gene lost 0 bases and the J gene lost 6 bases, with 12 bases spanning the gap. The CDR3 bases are TGTGCCAGCAGTTTATCGGGAAGGGGGAGTCAGCCCCAGCATTTT. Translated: CASSLSGRGSQPQHF.

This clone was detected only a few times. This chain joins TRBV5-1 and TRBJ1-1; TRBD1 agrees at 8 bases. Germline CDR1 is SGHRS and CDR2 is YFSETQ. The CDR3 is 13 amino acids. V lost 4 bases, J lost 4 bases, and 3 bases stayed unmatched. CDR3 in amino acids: CASSHGQGTEAFF. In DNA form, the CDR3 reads TGCGCCAGCAGCCATGGACAGGGCACTGAAGCTTTCTTT.

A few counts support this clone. CDR3 loop: CASSQGMTGRGYTF. CDR3 DNA sequence: TGTGCCAGCAGCCAAGGGATGACAGGGCGAGGCTACACCTTC. This sequence joins TRBV5-4 and TRBJ1-2; 7 bases map to TRBD1. The germline V gene encodes CDR1 SGHNT and CDR2 YYREEE (reference sequence). CDR3 length: 14 residues. The J segment lost 8 bases and the V segment lost 4 bases, leaving 11 bases of the junction unmatched.

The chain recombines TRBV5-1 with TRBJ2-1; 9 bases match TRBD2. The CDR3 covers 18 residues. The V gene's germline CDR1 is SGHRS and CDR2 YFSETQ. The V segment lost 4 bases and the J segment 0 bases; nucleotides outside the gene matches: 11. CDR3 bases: TGCGCCAGCAGCCCAGCGGGGGGTACCCGGAGCTCCTACAATGAGCAGTTCTTC. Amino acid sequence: CASSPAGGTRSSYNEQFF.

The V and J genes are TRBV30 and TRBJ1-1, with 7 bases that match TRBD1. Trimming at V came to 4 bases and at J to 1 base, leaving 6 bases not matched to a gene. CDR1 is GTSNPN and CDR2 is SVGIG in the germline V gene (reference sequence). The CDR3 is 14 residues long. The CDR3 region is CAWNRGFGNTEAFF. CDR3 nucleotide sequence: TGTGCCTGGAACAGGGGATTTGGGAACACTGAAGCTTTCTTT. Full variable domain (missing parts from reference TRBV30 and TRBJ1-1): SQTIHQWPATLVQPVGSPLSLECTVEGTSNPNLYWYRQAAGRGLQLLFYSVGIGQISSEVPQNLSASRPQDRQFILSSKKLLLSDSGFYLCAWNRGFGNTEAFFGQGTRLTVV.

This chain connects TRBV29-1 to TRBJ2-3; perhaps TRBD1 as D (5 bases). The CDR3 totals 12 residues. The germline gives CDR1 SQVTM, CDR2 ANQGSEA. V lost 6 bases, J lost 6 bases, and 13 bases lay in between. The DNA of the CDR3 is TGCAGCGTGGCCCAAGGGGCTGATACGCAGTATTTT. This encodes CSVAQGADTQYF.

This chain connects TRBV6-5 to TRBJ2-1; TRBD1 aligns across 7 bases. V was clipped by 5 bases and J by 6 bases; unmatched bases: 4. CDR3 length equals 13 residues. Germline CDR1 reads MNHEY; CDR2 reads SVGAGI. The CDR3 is CASSRGRGNEQFF. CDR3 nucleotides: TGTGCCAGCAGTAGGGGGCGCGGCAATGAGCAGTTCTTC.